The rows below give T cell receptor beta chains drawn from one sample of a study of T cell changes during pregnancy in multiple sclerosis. The repertoire was sequenced with immunoSEQ multiplex PCR; TCRdb's copy has only in-frame clones and lacks some. Here the sample spans tens of thousands of clones, 90% to 95% being singletons. The specimen was CD4+ T cells from peripheral blood mononuclear cells, collected in the first trimester of pregnancy. The receptor source for this set is a female donor with multiple sclerosis, enrolled in a pregnancy study. The CDR3 runs from the conserved cysteine through the conserved F or W. D genes are given only for firm matches. Rows may omit the clone size; those that give it use once, few, many or a size class.

j_call d_call v_call cdr3_length clone_size cdr3_aa cdr3_nt
TRBJ1-2 NA TRBV6-5 14 NA CASSPNRDYSGYTF TGTGCCAGCAGTCCTAACAGGGATTACTCTGGCTACACCTTC
TRBJ2-1 TRBD2 TRBV5-3 18 NA CARSLARLAGGGYNEQFF TGTGCCAGAAGCTTAGCCAGACTAGCGGGGGGGGGTTACAATGAGCAGTTCTTC
TRBJ2-7 TRBD1 TRBV6-5 14 NA CASKKWDSSYEQYF TGTGCCAGCAAGAAGTGGGACAGCTCCTACGAGCAGTACTTC
TRBJ1-3 TRBD1 TRBV9 18 few CASSPSPRTGGSGNTIYF TGTGCCAGCAGCCCCTCCCCCCGGACAGGGGGCTCTGGAAACACCATATATTTT
TRBJ1-2 NA TRBV2 13 NA CASWGRGSYGYTF TGTGCCAGCTGGGGGAGGGGCTCCTATGGCTACACCTTC
TRBJ2-3 NA TRBV6-1 14 once CASSNLGAADTQYF TGTGCCAGCAGTAATTTGGGGGCGGCTGATACGCAGTATTTT
TRBJ2-7 NA TRBV6-4 19 once CASILGARVRSTQAYEQYF NA
TRBJ2-1 TRBD2 TRBV6-5 14 NA CASSVSRGGDEQFF TGTGCCAGCAGTGTTTCGCGGGGGGGCGATGAGCAGTTCTTC
TRBJ2-1 TRBD1 TRBV5-4 15 NA CASSFRGSSYNEQFF TGTGCCAGCAGCTTCAGGGGGAGCTCCTACAATGAGCAGTTCTTC
TRBJ2-3 TRBD2 TRBV7-2 16 NA CASSLLAGGPADTQYF TGTGCCAGCAGCTTACTAGCGGGGGGGCCGGCAGATACGCAGTATTTT
TRBJ2-3 TRBD2 TRBV9 16 NA CASSAREGGFPDTQYF TGTGCCAGCAGCGCCCGAGAGGGAGGGTTTCCAGATACGCAGTATTTT
TRBJ2-3 TRBD2 TRBV5-1 16 NA CASRLTSGGYTDTQYF TGCGCCAGCAGGCTAACTAGCGGGGGGTACACAGATACGCAGTATTTT
TRBJ2-2 TRBD1 TRBV13 17 NA CASSFSLTGAGTGELFF TGTGCCAGCAGCTTCTCCTTGACAGGGGCGGGCACCGGGGAGCTGTTTTTT
TRBJ1-3 TRBD1 TRBV18 15 NA CASSPPAGQRNTIYF TGTGCCAGCTCACCACCGGCGGGACAGAGAAACACCATATATTTT
TRBJ1-2 NA TRBV2 14 NA CASYDVWAGYGYTF TGTGCCAGCTATGACGTGTGGGCGGGCTATGGCTACACCTTC
TRBJ1-2 NA TRBV14 12 NA CASSPGQWGYTF TGTGCCAGCAGCCCGGGACAATGGGGCTACACCTTC
TRBJ1-2 TRBD1 TRBV7-2 15 once CASSFQTGQSYGYTF TGTGCCAGCAGCTTTCAAACGGGACAGAGCTATGGCTACACCTTC
TRBJ2-1 NA TRBV9 13 few CASSLAMYNEQFF TGTGCCAGCAGTCTAGCCATGTACAATGAGCAGTTCTTC
TRBJ1-5 NA TRBV5-1 15 NA CASSFDSRNNQPQHF TGCGCCAGCAGCTTCGATTCTAGGAATAATCAGCCCCAGCATTTT
TRBJ1-2 TRBD1 TRBV18 15 NA CASSRDRDVFYGYTF TGTGCCAGCTCAAGGGACAGGGATGTCTTTTATGGCTACACCTTC
TRBJ1-2 NA TRBV7-5 15 once CARSLAKRPNYGYTF TGTGCCAGAAGCTTAGCCAAGCGCCCTAACTATGGCTACACCTTC
TRBJ2-7 NA TRBV29-1 13 NA CSVERQGVHEQYF TGCAGCGTTGAAAGGCAGGGTGTCCACGAGCAGTACTTC
TRBJ2-3 NA TRBV5-5 12 few CASSLSADTQYF TGTGCCAGCAGCCTGAGTGCAGATACGCAGTATTTT
TRBJ2-5 NA TRBV10-3 12 NA CAISTSLETQYF TGTGCCATCAGTACTAGTTTAGAGACCCAGTACTTC
TRBJ2-6 TRBD1 TRBV9 15 NA CASTQGALGANVLTF TGTGCCAGCACACAGGGGGCACTGGGGGCCAACGTCCTGACTTTC
TRBJ2-3 NA TRBV18 17 NA CASSPVTGGGPKDTQYF TGTGCCAGCTCACCAGTCACAGGGGGGGGGCCGAAAGATACGCAGTATTTT
TRBJ1-2 NA TRBV29-1 15 NA CSVEPGPPNGYGYTF TGCAGCGTTGAGCCGGGTCCTCCTAACGGATATGGCTACACCTTC
TRBJ2-7 TRBD1 TRBV5-4 15 NA CASSLETGGGYEQYF TGTGCCAGCAGCTTAGAGACAGGGGGGGGTTACGAGCAGTACTTC
TRBJ1-1 TRBD1 TRBV13 16 NA CASSLGYRGKNTEAFF TGTGCCAGCAGCTTAGGGTACAGGGGCAAGAACACTGAAGCTTTCTTT
TRBJ1-1 NA TRBV4-1 16 NA CASSQDRIGKNTEAFF TGCGCCAGCAGCCAAGATCGAATTGGCAAGAACACTGAAGCTTTCTTT
TRBJ2-7 NA TRBV10-3 13 NA CASWGGSSYEQYF TGTGCCTCATGGGGTGGGAGCTCCTACGAGCAGTACTTC
TRBJ2-1 NA TRBV5-1 12 NA CASSLQDEEQFF TGCGCCAGCAGCTTACAGGACGAGGAGCAGTTCTTC
TRBJ2-7 NA TRBV7-9 12 NA CASEGVSYEQYF TGTGCCAGCGAGGGAGTGTCCTACGAGCAGTACTTC
TRBJ1-1 NA TRBV10-2 13 NA CASSRDTYTEAFF TGCGCCAGCAGCCGGGACACGTACACTGAAGCTTTCTTT
TRBJ2-1 TRBD1 TRBV7-3 20 NA CASSFWGPGTGREVHNEQFF TGTGCCAGCAGCTTTTGGGGTCCCGGGACAGGGCGCGAGGTCCACAATGAGCAGTTCTTC
TRBJ2-7 TRBD2 TRBV6-5 12 NA CASSYVGGEQYF TGTGCCAGCAGTTATGTCGGGGGGGAGCAGTACTTC
TRBJ1-1 NA TRBV5-1 14 NA CASSSPGRNTEAFF TGCGCCAGCAGCTCCCCAGGTAGGAACACTGAAGCTTTCTTT
TRBJ1-1 TRBD1 TRBV5-1 16 NA CASSSGQGGVNTEAFF TGCGCCAGCAGCTCCGGACAGGGGGGGGTGAACACTGAAGCTTTCTTT
TRBJ2-5 NA TRBV11-2 16 NA CASSLSGGGQKETQYF TGTGCCAGCAGCTTATCTGGGGGGGGCCAAAAAGAGACCCAGTACTTC